This TCR beta chain comes out of a study of tumor-infiltrating lymphocytes in localized non-small cell lung cancer. The wider study: Each patient gave resected tumor and non-adjacent uninvolved lung tissue. Whole-study results and caveats: IM1 and IM2 tumors showed no difference in T-cell fraction.

A remark on this clone: What it binds is unknown.

Trimming pared 5 bases from V and 3 bases from J, leaving 10 bases between. The CDR3 is 13 amino acids. CDR1 is SNHLY and CDR2 is FYNNEI in the germline V gene. Sequencing was performed with immunoSEQ multiplex PCR; in TCRdb, only in-frame clones are kept and a portion is missing. Here the sample spans about 15,000 clones, roughly four fifths being singletons. The chain employs TRBV2 and TRBJ1-1; TRBD1 is a possible D gene (5 bases). The sequence was obtained from a human donor with non-small cell lung cancer. The sequencing sample was made of lung tumor tissue. The CDR3 loop reads CASSSSGYTEAFF. The DNA of the CDR3 is TGTGCCAGCAGTTCCTCAGGGTACACTGAAGCTTTCTTT.